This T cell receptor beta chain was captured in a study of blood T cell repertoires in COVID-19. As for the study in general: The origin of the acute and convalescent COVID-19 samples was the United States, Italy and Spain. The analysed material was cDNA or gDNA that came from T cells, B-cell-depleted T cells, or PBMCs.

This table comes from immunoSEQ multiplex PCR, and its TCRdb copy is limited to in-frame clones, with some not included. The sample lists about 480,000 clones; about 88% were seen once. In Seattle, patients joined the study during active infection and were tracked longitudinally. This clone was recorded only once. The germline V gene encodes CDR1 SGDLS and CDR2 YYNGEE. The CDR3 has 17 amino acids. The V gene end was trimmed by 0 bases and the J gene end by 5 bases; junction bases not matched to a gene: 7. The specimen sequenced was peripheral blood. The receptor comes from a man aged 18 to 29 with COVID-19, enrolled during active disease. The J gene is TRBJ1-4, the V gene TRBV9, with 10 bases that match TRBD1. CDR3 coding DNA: TGTGCCAGCAGCGTAGAGGACAGGGGGTCTTTCAATGAAAAACTGTTTTTT. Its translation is CASSVEDRGSFNEKLFF.